This TCR beta chain was observed in a study of cytomegalovirus exposure and HLA in healthy donors. Study results and limitations: Accurate predictions that matched the HLA-A and HLA-B alleles of most subjects were reportedly made from TCR beta sequences. Three chains linked to CMV were shown in vitro to be specific for CMV antigens.

The ends lost 4 bases at V and 0 bases at J; junction bases unmatched: 6. This CDR3 has 16 amino acids. CDR1 and CDR2 from the germline V gene are SGHTA and FQGNSA. The primer mix had 60 Vbeta and 13 Jbeta primers. TCRdb's copy holds only in-frame clones and misses some; the assay was immunoSEQ multiplex PCR. The sample holds fewer than 95,000 clones, 63% seen once. Notes on this clone: Its specificity is not known.

This receptor was obtained from a woman aged 25 to 45 in good health and CMV-seronegative. The V gene is TRBV7-2, the J gene TRBJ1-5; 7 nucleotides match TRBD1. Sequenced material: PBMCs. CDR3 amino acids: CASSYGQVNSNQPQHF. CDR3 bases: TGTGCCAGCAGCTACGGACAGGTCAATAGCAATCAGCCCCAGCATTTT.